This TCR beta chain was profiled in a study of T cell responses to AZD1222 COVID-19 vaccine. The V gene's germline CDR1 is SGHRS and CDR2 YFSETQ. This CDR3 region has 13 residues. Trimming at V came to 2 bases and at J to 6 bases, leaving 2 bases not matched to a gene. Clones were sequenced by immunoSEQ multiplex PCR, and TCRdb holds only the in-frame ones, with some missing. This table holds under 200,000 clones, more than 75% found once. This chain connects TRBV5-1 to TRBJ2-7; 10 nucleotides align to TRBD1. The input for sequencing was peripheral blood, taken 28 days after the second AZD1222 dose. The sequence derives from an adult who received the AZD1222 COVID-19 vaccine. The CDR3 protein is CASSLGQGGEQYF. The CDR3 bases are TGCGCCAGCAGCTTAGGACAGGGGGGCGAGCAGTACTTC.